This T cell receptor beta chain is from a study of vaccination and CD4 T cells after COVID-19. Overall study: A median of approximately 75 days (range 14 to 241) separated dose two from the taking of post-vaccine samples. Treatment of control cultures consisted of a CEFX pool, an HIV-1 Nef pool, or no peptide.

With respect to this clonotype: Its matching antigen is unknown.

Study-wide findings and caveats: Spike mono-reactivity applied to 304 of 307 vaccine-specific clones detected in convalescent patients.

Described treatment: approximately nine-day PBMC culture with coronavirus spike peptide pools or control peptides (ViraFEST assay). The ends were cut back, 0 bases at V and 11 bases at J, with 19 bases in the middle. Germline V gives CDR1 DFQATT, CDR2 SNEGSKA (reference sequence). The CDR3 runs to 14 residues. Sequenced with the Oncomine TCR Beta short-read assay was DNA taken from cultured CD4+ T cells. Each CDR3 protein is one row after TCRdb ran MiXCR on the PCR reads. The sample consists of under 14,000 distinct CDR3 sequences, around 23% of them appearing once. The clonotype was recovered from a human donor who had recovered from COVID-19. The chain is built from TRBV20-1 and TRBJ1-1; D gene ambiguous. The material sequenced was CD4+ T cells from blood, cultured in vitro, taken after SARS-CoV-2 vaccination. The CDR3 DNA reads TGCAGTGCTAGAGATCCGCGGAGGCGCCCTGGGGCTTTCTTT. It specifies CSARDPRRRPGAFF.